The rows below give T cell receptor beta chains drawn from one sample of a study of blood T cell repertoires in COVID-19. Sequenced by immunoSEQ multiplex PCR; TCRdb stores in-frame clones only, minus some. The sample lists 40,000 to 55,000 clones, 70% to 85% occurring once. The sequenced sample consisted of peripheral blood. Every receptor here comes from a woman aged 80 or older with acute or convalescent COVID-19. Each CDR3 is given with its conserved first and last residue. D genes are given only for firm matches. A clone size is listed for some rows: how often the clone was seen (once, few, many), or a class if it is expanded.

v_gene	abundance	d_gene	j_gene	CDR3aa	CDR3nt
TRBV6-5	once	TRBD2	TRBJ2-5	CATYQLAGGAETQYF	TGTGCCACCTACCAACTAGCGGGAGGAGCGGAGACCCAGTACTTC
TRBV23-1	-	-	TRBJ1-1	CASILGQANPLGAFF	-
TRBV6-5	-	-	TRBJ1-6	CASTQANSPLHF	TGTGCCTCGACCCAGGCGAATTCACCCCTCCACTTT
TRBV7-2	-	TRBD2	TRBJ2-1	CASSPPRGRLYNEQFF	TGTGCCAGCAGCCCCCCACGCGGGAGATTGTACAATGAGCAGTTCTTC
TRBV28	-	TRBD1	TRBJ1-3	CASIVQGGNTIYF	TGTGCCAGCATCGTACAGGGGGGAAACACCATATATTTT
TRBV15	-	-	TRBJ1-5	CATSRDQVGPQHF	TGTGCCACCAGCAGAGATCAGGTTGGGCCCCAGCATTTT
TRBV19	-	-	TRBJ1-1	CASSTVLNTEAFF	TGTGCCAGTAGTACCGTCCTTAACACTGAAGCTTTCTTT
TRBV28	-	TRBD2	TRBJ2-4	CASSLYIAGGGLGKNIQYF	TGTGCCAGCAGTTTATACATAGCGGGAGGTGGTTTAGGCAAAAACATTCAGTACTTC
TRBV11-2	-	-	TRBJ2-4	CASSFRAGLDIAKNIQYF	TGTGCCAGCAGCTTCAGGGCAGGCCTCGATATAGCCAAAAACATTCAGTACTTC
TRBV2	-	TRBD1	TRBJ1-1	CASNNRGKLDTEAFF	TGTGCCAGCAATAACAGGGGGAAGTTGGACACTGAAGCTTTCTTT
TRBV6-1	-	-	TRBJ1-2	CASSEGGRGWDGYTF	TGTGCCAGCAGTGAAGGCGGGCGAGGGTGGGATGGCTACACCTTC
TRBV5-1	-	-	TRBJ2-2	CASSLDVVAANTGELFF	TGCGCCAGCAGCTTGGACGTTGTAGCGGCGAACACCGGGGAGCTGTTTTTT
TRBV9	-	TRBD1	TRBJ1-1	CASSVPQGAWTEAFF	TGTGCCAGCAGCGTACCTCAGGGGGCTTGGACTGAAGCTTTCTTT
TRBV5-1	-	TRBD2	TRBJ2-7	CASSSLVGSGISYEQYF	TGCGCCAGCAGCTCCCTCGTTGGTAGCGGGATCTCCTACGAGCAGTACTTC
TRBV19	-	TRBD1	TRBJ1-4	CASSILAGGLEKLFF	TGTGCCAGTAGTATTTTGGCAGGGGGCCTTGAAAAACTGTTTTTT
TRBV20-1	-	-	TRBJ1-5	CSASRGINQPQHF	TGCAGTGCTAGTCGGGGGATTAATCAGCCCCAGCATTTT
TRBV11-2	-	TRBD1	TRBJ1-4	CASSPRQGAGEKLFF	TGTGCCAGCAGCCCCCGACAGGGGGCCGGAGAAAAACTGTTTTTT